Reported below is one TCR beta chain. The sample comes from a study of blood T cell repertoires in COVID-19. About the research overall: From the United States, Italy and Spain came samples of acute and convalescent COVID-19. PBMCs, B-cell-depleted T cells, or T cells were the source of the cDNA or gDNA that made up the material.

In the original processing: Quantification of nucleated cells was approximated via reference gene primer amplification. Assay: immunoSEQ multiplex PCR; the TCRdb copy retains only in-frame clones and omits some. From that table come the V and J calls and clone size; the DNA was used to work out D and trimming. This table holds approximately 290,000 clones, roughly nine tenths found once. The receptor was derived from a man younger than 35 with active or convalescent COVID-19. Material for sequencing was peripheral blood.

CDR3 protein: CASSTGQGLVWETQYF. The CDR3 DNA follows: TGTGCCAGCAGCACAGGACAGGGATTGGTGTGGGAGACCCAGTACTTC. The chain has TRBV28 and TRBJ2-5, with 8 bases matching TRBD1. The CDR3 totals 16 residues. The V gene end was trimmed by 6 bases and the J gene end by 5 bases; junction bases not matched to a gene: 14. CDR1 MDHEN and CDR2 SYDVKM come from the germline V gene.